This entry lists 27 T cell receptor beta chains sequenced from one sample in a study of T-cell reconstitution after alpha-beta-depleted transplantation in children. Researchers prepared the TCRbeta library using unique molecular identifiers, the study reports. TCRdb called the PCR reads again in MiXCR, with one record for every CDR3 protein. The sample includes about half a million distinct CDR3 sequences, approximately 12% seen only once; the top ten take about 5%. Sequencing used PBMCs from the stem cell graft donor, obtained from the stem cell graft. The source is a human donor who donated a stem cell graft to a child with combined immunodeficiency.

This clonotype was seen a handful of times. The J gene is TRBJ1-1, the V gene TRBV4-2, with TRBD1 as a possible D gene (5 bases). The CDR3 is made up of 15 amino acids. Trimming removed 1 base at V and 4 bases at J, with 13 bases between. Germline-derived CDR1 and CDR2 are LGHNA and YNFKEQ. The CDR3 loop reads CASSQVGERTTEAFF. The CDR3 coding sequence is TGTGCCAGCAGCCAAGTGGGGGAACGCACCACTGAAGCTTTCTTT.

V usage is TRBV12-3 or TRBV12-4 and J usage is TRBJ2-5; D gene ambiguous. V was pared by 3 bases and J by 5 bases, with 19 bases between. The CDR3 has 16 residues. The CDR3 loop reads CASSLRGGTRRETQYF. In DNA, the CDR3 is TGTGCCAGCAGTTTGAGAGGCGGAACCCGAAGGGAGACCCAGTACTTC.

This rearrangement joins TRBV7-9 to TRBJ2-1, with a tentative D call TRBD1 (5 bases). V dropped 5 bases and J dropped 0 bases, with 11 bases sitting between them. CDR3 size: 15 residues. Germline V gene sequence: CDR1 SEHNR, CDR2 FQNEAQ (reference sequence). The CDR3 loop is CASSRADSSYNEQFF. As DNA, the CDR3 is TGTGCCAGCAGCCGCGCAGACAGCTCCTACAATGAGCAGTTCTTC.

This clonotype appeared many times. In nucleotides, the CDR3 is TGTGCCATCAGTGAATCGGGGCCCAGTGAGCAGTTCTTC. Its protein is CAISESGPSEQFF. The chain combines TRBV10-3 with TRBJ2-1, with D perhaps matching TRBD1 or TRBD2 (5 bases each). V shed 3 bases and J shed 9 bases, with 12 bases lying between them. The CDR3 has 13 residues. CDR1 and CDR2 from the germline V gene are ENHRY and SYGVKD.

This chain joins TRBV29-1 and TRBJ2-7; TRBD1 aligns across 7 bases. Germline loops: CDR1 SQVTM, CDR2 ANQGSEA. V shed 6 bases and J 3 bases; nucleotides not matched to a gene: 20. There are 17 residues in the CDR3. This chain's CDR3 is CSVREVGTASPGYEQYF. The CDR3 DNA reads TGCAGCGTCCGGGAAGTGGGGACAGCGTCACCCGGCTACGAGCAGTACTTC.

This clonotype was observed many times. The rearrangement joins TRBV24-1 to TRBJ2-3; D may be TRBD1 (5 bases). Trimming took 9 bases from V and 2 from J, leaving 14 bases between them. This CDR3 comprises 14 residues. Per the germline V gene, CDR1 is KGHDR and CDR2 is SFDVKD. As DNA, the CDR3 is TGTGCCACCGCGCTCGGCAGGGACACAGATACGCAGTATTTT. It codes for CATALGRDTDTQYF.

This chain links TRBV11-1 with TRBJ2-1; 7 positions agree with TRBD2. The CDR3 sequence is 18 residues long. CDR1 and CDR2 (germline): SGHAT, FQDESV (reference sequence). V shed 0 bases and J 6 bases; nucleotides not matched to a gene: 14. The CDR3 DNA reads TGTGCCAGCAGCTTAGCCCGGACCCGATCGTCGGGAGGCAATGAGCAGTTCTTC. Translation gives CASSLARTRSSGGNEQFF.

This rearrangement joins TRBV5-1 to TRBJ2-7; D remains unclear. V was clipped by 1 base and J by 5 bases, with 13 bases between them. This CDR3 spans 14 amino acids. Looked up from germline, CDR1 is SGHRS and CDR2 is YFSETQ. The CDR3 protein is CASSLTGVGDEQYF. Written as DNA, the CDR3 is TGCGCCAGCAGCTTGACGGGCGTTGGTGACGAGCAGTACTTC.

The V and J genes are TRBV12-3 or TRBV12-4 and TRBJ1-2; tentative D call: TRBD1 (5 bases). Trimming shortened V by 6 bases and J by 5 bases, and 19 bases separated the two germline ends. The CDR3 length is 15 residues. The CDR3 nucleotides read TGTGCCAGCAGCCCGGGGTTCGGGGGGATATATGGCTACACCTTC. Translating gives CASSPGFGGIYGYTF.

V and J are TRBV3-1 and TRBJ2-3, with 13 positions matching TRBD2. The germline gives CDR1 LGHDT, CDR2 YNNKEL (reference sequence). This CDR3 region has 15 residues. Trimming at V came to 3 bases and at J to 5 bases, leaving 2 bases not matched to a gene. This chain's CDR3 is CASSQGLAGKDTQYF. Here the CDR3 DNA reads TGTGCCAGCAGCCAGGGACTAGCGGGGAAAGATACGCAGTATTTT.

This clonotype was seen repeatedly, ten times or more. The J gene is TRBJ2-7, the V gene TRBV6-2 or TRBV6-3; D may be TRBD2 (5 bases). Germline CDR1 is MNHEY and CDR2 is SVGEGT. V lost 4 bases, J lost 1 base, and 29 bases lay in between. There are 20 residues in the CDR3. Written as DNA, the CDR3 is TGTGCCAGCAGTTCACTGACAAGCCCCACGACTATGTCTAAATCCTACGAGCAGTACTTC. Translation gives CASSSLTSPTTMSKSYEQYF.

This clonotype was seen only a few times. The chain joins TRBV11-2 to TRBJ2-7; 11 positions agree with TRBD2. Germline values: CDR1 SGHAT, CDR2 FQNNGV. This CDR3 is 16 amino acids long. V shed 0 bases and J 4 bases; nucleotides not matched to a gene: 5. The CDR3 DNA is TGTGCCAGCAGCTTAGATCTAGCGGGAGGAGTATACGAGCAGTACTTC. Encoded protein: CASSLDLAGGVYEQYF.

The V call is TRBV28, the J call TRBJ1-2, with 7 bases matching TRBD1. The CDR3 runs to 14 residues. J gave up 5 bases and V 5 bases, and 8 bases lay outside the gene matches. CDR1 and CDR2 from the germline V gene are MDHEN and SYDVKM. Written as DNA, the CDR3 is TGTGCCAGCAGTCCGGGACAGCGAACTTATGGCTACACCTTC. Amino acid sequence: CASSPGQRTYGYTF.

A note on this clonotype: A much larger clone lies a single base off, so this may be a read error. The rearrangement uses TRBV12-3 or TRBV12-4 and TRBJ2-1; weak D call: TRBD2 (7 bases). V was pared by 7 bases and J by 8 bases, with 24 bases between. This CDR3 is 16 amino acids long. The CDR3 is CASNRRGANAFYEQFF. CDR3 sequence (DNA): TGTGCCAGCAACCGCCGGGGGGCTAACGCCTTCTATGAGCAGTTCTTC.

This clonotype has more than one count but fewer than ten. The chain combines TRBV20-1 with TRBJ1-2, with unresolved D. Germline values: CDR1 DFQATT, CDR2 SNEGSKA (reference sequence). The V end was cut by 6 bases, the J end by 0 bases, with 11 bases between. The CDR3 spans 13 residues. The CDR3 bases are TGCAGTGCCCGCCGGGAAACTAACTATGGCTACACCTTC. It yields the protein CSARRETNYGYTF.

The sample holds many counts of this clonotype. V and J are TRBV6-5 and TRBJ1-6; D unresolved. The CDR3 has 17 residues. The germline V gene has CDR1 MNHEY and CDR2 SVGAGI. V was cut by 2 bases and J by 0 bases, with 11 bases left in between. Written as DNA, the CDR3 is TGTGCCAGCAGTTACGGTGACGGGAGCTCCTATAATTCACCCCTCCACTTT. Its protein is CASSYGDGSSYNSPLHF.

This clonotype was counted only a few times. The chain combines TRBV29-1 with TRBJ1-1, with 10 nucleotides matching TRBD1. CDR3 length equals 15 residues. Per the germline V gene, CDR1 is SQVTM and CDR2 is ANQGSEA. The junction had 7 bases not matched to a gene; V was cut back by 5 bases and J by 1 base. The CDR3 nucleotides read TGCAGCGTTAACGACAGGGGGCTGGCGAACACTGAAGCTTTCTTT. It specifies CSVNDRGLANTEAFF.

There are a few counts of this clonotype. The V and J genes are TRBV7-6 and TRBJ1-3, with a tentative D call TRBD1 (5 bases). The germline V gene has CDR1 SGHVS and CDR2 FNYEAQ. The CDR3 runs to 16 residues. Trimming removed 1 base at V and 0 bases at J, with 10 bases between. The CDR3 nucleotides are TGTGCCAGCAGCTTAGTCCGGAGGGGCTCTGGAAACACCATATATTTT. Protein sequence: CASSLVRRGSGNTIYF.

This clonotype was seen a handful of times. An end of the junction differs from the germline gene, which may be a read error. V usage is TRBV6-2 or TRBV6-3 and J usage is TRBJ1-5; D uncertain. Germline CDR1 MNHEY, CDR2 SVGEGT. The CDR3 consists of 15 residues. The CDR3, as DNA: TGTGCCAGCAGTGACTCCGGGAGCCGGGATCAGCCCCAGCATTTT. Residues: CASSDSGSRDQPQHF.

This clonotype was seen only a few times. This chain connects TRBV20-1 to TRBJ1-1; D gene unclear. V was cut by 5 bases and J by 3 bases, with 13 bases left in between. The CDR3 extends over 13 amino acids. Germline V gene lookup returns CDR1 DFQATT and CDR2 SNEGSKA (reference sequence). In DNA form, the CDR3 reads TGCAGTGCTCGAGGGAGGGTCGACACTGAAGCTTTCTTT. As protein: CSARGRVDTEAFF.

A word on this clonotype: A much larger clone sits a single nucleotide away, making a read error possible. V gene TRBV10-3 combines with J gene TRBJ1-1, with 8 bases identical to TRBD1. The CDR3 is made up of 13 amino acids. Germline CDR1 reads ENHRY; CDR2 reads SYGVKD. Trimming took 10 bases from V and 0 from J; bases not matched to a gene: 4. The CDR3 is CARTTGVNTEAFF. CDR3 nucleotides: TGTGCCAGGACGACAGGGGTGAACACTGAAGCTTTCTTT.

This clonotype was detected a few times. J is TRBJ1-6 and V is TRBV12-3 or TRBV12-4; D is possibly TRBD1 (6 bases). CDR3 length equals 16 residues. V dropped 3 bases and J dropped 4 bases, with 13 bases sitting between them. CDR3 in amino acids: CASSFGVRGYNSPLHF. In DNA form, the CDR3 reads TGTGCCAGCAGTTTTGGGGTCAGGGGATATAATTCACCCCTCCACTTT.

This clonotype was counted only a few times. The V gene is TRBV6-5, the J gene TRBJ1-2, with D hard to call. Germline loops: CDR1 MNHEY, CDR2 SVGAGI. The CDR3 runs to 14 residues. The germline V and J ends were trimmed by 2 bases and 7 bases, with 14 bases remaining between them. The CDR3 is CASSYGSRGPGYTF. The CDR3 coding sequence is TGTGCCAGCAGTTACGGTTCCCGAGGGCCTGGCTACACCTTC.

This clonotype was observed many times. The chain is built from TRBV7-2 and TRBJ1-1; the match to TRBD1 covers 9 bases. This CDR3 spans 13 amino acids. Germline CDR1 reads SGHTA; CDR2 reads FQGNSA. The trim removed 5 bases at V and 4 bases at J, leaving 2 bases unmatched. Here the CDR3 reads CASSQQGATEAFF. The CDR3 nucleotides are TGTGCCAGCAGCCAACAGGGGGCCACTGAAGCTTTCTTT.

This clonotype was seen at least ten times. This chain joins TRBV24-1 and TRBJ2-1, with TRBD2 identical over 7 bases. The CDR3 is 13 amino acids. Trimming at V came to 6 bases and at J to 11 bases, leaving 9 bases not matched to a gene. Germline lookup yields CDR1 KGHDR and CDR2 SFDVKD. The CDR3 sequence is CATSRLGGPQQFF. As DNA, the CDR3 is TGTGCCACCAGTCGTTTGGGAGGGCCTCAGCAGTTCTTC.

The chain uses TRBV7-2 and TRBJ2-5; D ambiguous. Germline V lookup: CDR1 SGHTA, CDR2 FQGNSA. V lost 2 bases to trimming and J lost 0 bases, with 7 bases between them. There are 14 residues in the CDR3. DNA of the CDR3: TGTGCCAGCAGCTTAAACAGTAACCAAGAGACCCAGTACTTC. Its translation: CASSLNSNQETQYF.

This clonotype was seen many times. The chain uses TRBV27 and TRBJ2-2; 9 positions match TRBD1. In germline, CDR1 is MNHEY, CDR2 SMNVEV (reference sequence). The CDR3 runs 16 residues. V gave up 2 bases and J gave up 6 bases; unmatched junction bases: 7. This chain's CDR3 is CASSLTGGAFPGELFF. Here the CDR3 DNA reads TGTGCCAGCAGTTTAACAGGGGGCGCTTTCCCCGGGGAGCTGTTTTTT.